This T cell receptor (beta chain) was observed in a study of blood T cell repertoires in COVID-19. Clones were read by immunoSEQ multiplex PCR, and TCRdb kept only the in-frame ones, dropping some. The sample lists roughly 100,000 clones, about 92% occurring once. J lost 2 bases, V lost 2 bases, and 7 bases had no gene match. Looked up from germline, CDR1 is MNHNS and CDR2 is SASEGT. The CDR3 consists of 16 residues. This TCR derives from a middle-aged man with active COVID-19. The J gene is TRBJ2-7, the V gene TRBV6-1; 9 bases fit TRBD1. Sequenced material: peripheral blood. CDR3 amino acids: CASSELEGTGTYEQYF. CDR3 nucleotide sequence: TGTGCCAGCAGTGAATTAGAAGGGACAGGGACCTACGAGCAGTACTTC.